The T cell receptor beta chain described here comes from a study of Graves' ophthalmopathy and Graves' hyperthyroidism. Each hyperthyroidism patient was newly diagnosed, with under 2 months' duration, and aged 18 to 65. Symptoms, serum thyroxine and TRAb, thyroid ultrasound, and orbital computed tomography formed the diagnostic basis. The starting material, roughly 9.7 ml of fresh peripheral blood, provided the PBMCs. The germline gives CDR1 SGHTA, CDR2 FQGTGA. The CDR3 has 14 amino acids. V was pared by 4 bases and J by 10 bases, with 19 bases between. Amplifying from RNA transcripts, the study obtained TCR beta CDR3 regions. Second-round multiplex PCR came after a first-round RT-PCR that employed HTBI primers. From the multiplex PCR reads, TCRdb called clonotypes with MiXCR, one entry per CDR3 protein. The table shows 300,000 to 500,000 distinct CDR3 sequences, with just over 15% occurring only once.

This clonotype occurred many times. The clonotype was recovered from a woman younger than 30 with stable Graves' hyperthyroidism. The sample was peripheral blood. The V and J genes are TRBV7-3 and TRBJ1-1; D unclear. For the CDR3, the DNA is TGTGCCAGCAGCTCCACGGGCCTAGGAGGGAGAGCTTTCTTT. Translating it yields CASSSTGLGGRAFF.